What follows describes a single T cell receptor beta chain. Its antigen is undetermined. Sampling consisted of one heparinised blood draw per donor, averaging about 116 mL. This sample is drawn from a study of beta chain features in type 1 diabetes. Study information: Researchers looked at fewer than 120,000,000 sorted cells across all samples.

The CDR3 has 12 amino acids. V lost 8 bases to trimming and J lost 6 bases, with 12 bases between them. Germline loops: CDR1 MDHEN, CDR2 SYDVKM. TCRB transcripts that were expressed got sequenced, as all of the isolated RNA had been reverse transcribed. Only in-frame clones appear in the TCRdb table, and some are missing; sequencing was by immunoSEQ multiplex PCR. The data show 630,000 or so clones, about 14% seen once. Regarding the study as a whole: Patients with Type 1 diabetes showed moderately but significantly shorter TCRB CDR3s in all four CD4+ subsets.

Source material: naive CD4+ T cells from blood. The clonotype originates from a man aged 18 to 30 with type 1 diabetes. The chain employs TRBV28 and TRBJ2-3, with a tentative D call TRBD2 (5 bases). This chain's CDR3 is CASGGPDDTQYF. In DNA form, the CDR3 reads TGTGCCAGCGGCGGGCCCGACGATACGCAGTATTTT.